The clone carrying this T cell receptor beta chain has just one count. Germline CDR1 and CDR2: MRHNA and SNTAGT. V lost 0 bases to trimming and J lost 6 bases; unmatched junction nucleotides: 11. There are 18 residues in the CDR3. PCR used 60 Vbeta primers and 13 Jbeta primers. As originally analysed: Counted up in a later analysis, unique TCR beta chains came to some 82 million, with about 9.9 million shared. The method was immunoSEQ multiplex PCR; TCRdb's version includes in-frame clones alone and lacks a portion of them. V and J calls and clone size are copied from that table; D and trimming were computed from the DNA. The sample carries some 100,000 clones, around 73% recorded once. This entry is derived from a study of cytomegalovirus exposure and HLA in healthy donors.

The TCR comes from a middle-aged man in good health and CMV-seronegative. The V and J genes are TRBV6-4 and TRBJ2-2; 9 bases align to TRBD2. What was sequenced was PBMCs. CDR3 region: CASSDSIGGGAKAGELFF. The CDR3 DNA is TGTGCCAGCAGTGACTCGATCGGCGGGGGGGCGAAGGCCGGGGAGCTGTTTTTT.